The next 19 T cell receptor beta chains were all read from a single sample in a study of blood T cell repertoires in COVID-19. The assay was immunoSEQ multiplex PCR, and TCRdb's table has in-frame clones only and misses some. The sample records 300,000 to 400,000 clones, approximately 88% being singletons. The sample was peripheral blood. The receptors originated from a man aged 30 to 45 with COVID-19, enrolled during active disease.

This clone was detected only a few times. This chain joins TRBV7-9 and TRBJ1-3; D is uncertain. Trimming took 4 bases from V and 0 from J, leaving 7 bases between them. Germline V gives CDR1 SEHNR, CDR2 FQNEAQ (reference sequence). This CDR3 contains 14 residues. The DNA of the CDR3 is TGTGCCAGCAGCTCAGTGTTCTCTGGAAACACCATATATTTT. Residues: CASSSVFSGNTIYF.

Details on this clone: The same CDR3 is also encoded by other DNA sequences in this sample. V and J are TRBV9 and TRBJ1-1; 7 bases fit TRBD1. V gave up 0 bases and J gave up 5 bases; unmatched junction bases: 4. Germline assignment: CDR1 SGDLS and CDR2 YYNGEE. The CDR3 spans 14 residues. The CDR3 DNA is TGTGCCAGCAGCGTAGTTGGCAGGGGGACTGAAGCTTTCTTT. It encodes CASSVVGRGTEAFF.

This clone was seen only a few times. Other nucleotide sequences in the sample specify the same CDR3. The chain links TRBV7-2 to TRBJ2-3; TRBD2 matches at 7 bases. V was pared by 3 bases and J by 1 base, with 1 base of the junction left unmatched. This CDR3 is built from 14 residues. Germline V CDR1 and CDR2: SGHTA, FQGNSA. The CDR3 bases are TGTGCCAGCAGCTTGGGGAGGGGCACAGATACGCAGTATTTT. Residues: CASSLGRGTDTQYF.

J is TRBJ1-5 and V is TRBV5-5; D call uncertain. The germline gives CDR1 SGHKS, CDR2 YYEKEE (reference sequence). V was clipped by 0 bases and J by 5 bases, with 3 bases between them. This CDR3 contains 12 residues. DNA of the CDR3: TGTGCCAGCAGCTTGGCGGATCAGCCCCAGCATTTT. It codes for CASSLADQPQHF.

This chain connects TRBV4-3 to TRBJ1-4, with 7 bases matching TRBD1. The trim removed 1 base at V and 2 bases at J, leaving 4 bases unmatched. Germline V gives CDR1 LGHNA, CDR2 YSLEER. The CDR3 has 16 amino acids. CDR3 DNA sequence: TGCGCCAGCAGCCAAGGGGCAGGGGGGACTAATGAAAAACTGTTTTTT. Residues: CASSQGAGGTNEKLFF.

V gene TRBV19 combines with J gene TRBJ1-4; the D is unclear. The CDR3 contains 15 residues. V was pared by 5 bases and J by 7 bases, with 17 bases between. Germline V gene data show CDR1 as LNHDA and CDR2 as SQIVND (reference sequence). CDR3 nucleotides: TGTGCCAGTAGTTACCGGGCGGGATTCGTTGAAAAACTGTTTTTT. Protein product: CASSYRAGFVEKLFF.

The chain combines TRBV20-1 with TRBJ2-7; 7 bases are shared with TRBD1. V was pared by 6 bases and J by 4 bases, with 3 bases of the junction left unmatched. The CDR3 has 11 residues. Looked up from germline, CDR1 is DFQATT and CDR2 is SNEGSKA (reference sequence). The CDR3 sequence is CSAPTGYEQYF. CDR3 nucleotides: TGCAGTGCCCCGACAGGGTACGAGCAGTACTTC.

The CDR3, as DNA: TGTGCCAGCAGCTCAGACAGTAACTATGGCTACACCTTC. Protein sequence: CASSSDSNYGYTF. This chain uses TRBV7-2 with TRBJ1-2; a weak D match, TRBD1 (5 bases). Germline V gives CDR1 SGHTA, CDR2 FQGNSA. This CDR3 region has 13 residues. The V end was cut by 4 bases, the J end by 1 base, with 7 bases between.

The V and J genes are TRBV27 and TRBJ2-5, with 7 bases aligning to TRBD2. CDR3 length: 12 residues. From germline, CDR1 is MNHEY and CDR2 SMNVEV (reference sequence). The trim removed 7 bases at V and 4 bases at J, leaving 3 bases unmatched. CDR3: CASMGGGETQYF. DNA of the CDR3: TGTGCCAGCATGGGGGGGGGAGAGACCCAGTACTTC.

In this sample, this clone turned up once. V and J are TRBV27 and TRBJ1-5; possibly TRBD1 for D (5 bases). The CDR3 contains 15 residues. V was cut by 5 bases and J by 2 bases, with 13 bases left in between. Germline CDR1 and CDR2: MNHEY and SMNVEV (reference sequence). CDR3 bases: TGTGCCAGCAGTCCAGGGTTTATTGGCAATCAGCCCCAGCATTTT. It is translated as CASSPGFIGNQPQHF.

This sequence joins TRBV7-7 and TRBJ2-7; D is perhaps TRBD2 (5 bases). This CDR3 spans 14 amino acids. Germline values: CDR1 SSHAT, CDR2 FNYEAQ (reference sequence). V was clipped by 4 bases and J by 0 bases, with 10 bases between them. The CDR3 nucleotides are TGTGCCAGCAGCTCGCGGGCCGACTCCTACGAGCAGTACTTC. Protein product: CASSSRADSYEQYF.

The chain is built from TRBV7-2 and TRBJ2-5; a possible D gene is TRBD1 (5 bases). From germline, CDR1 is SGHTA and CDR2 FQGNSA. The CDR3 runs to 14 residues. V shed 3 bases and J shed 1 base, with 9 bases lying between them. The CDR3 coding sequence is TGTGCCAGCAGCTTGAACAGGCTCCAAGAGACCCAGTACTTC. Amino acid sequence: CASSLNRLQETQYF.

V and J are TRBV21-1 and TRBJ2-2; the D call TRBD1 from the table was never checked on the DNA. TRBV21-1 is a pseudogene segment. The CDR3 spans 16 residues. CDR3: CASSKACRQGTGELFF. CDR3 DNA sequence: TGTGCCAGCAGCAAAGCGTGCAGACAGGGGACCGGGGAGCTGTTTTTT.

With regard to this clone: The same CDR3 is also encoded by other DNA sequences in this sample. This sequence joins TRBV23-1 and TRBJ2-2; TRBD1 is a possible D gene (6 bases). TRBV23-1 is sorted into the ORF group, with uncertain function. Trimming pared 3 bases from V and 6 bases from J, leaving 23 bases between. The CDR3 covers 18 residues. The DNA for the CDR3 is TGCGCCAGCAGTCAGTCGTCGGGACATAGGGAAGTGGCCGGGGAGCTGTTTTTT. Protein sequence: CASSQSSGHREVAGELFF.

Details on this clone: Within the sample, other DNA sequences also encode this same CDR3. The chain joins TRBV5-6 to TRBJ1-1; 8 bases agree with TRBD1. The J segment lost 5 bases and the V segment lost 0 bases, leaving 3 bases of the junction unmatched. The CDR3 loop spans 14 amino acids. The germline gives CDR1 SGHDT, CDR2 YYEEEE. The CDR3, as DNA: TGTGCCAGCAGCTTGGCCAGGGGGCGAACTGAAGCTTTCTTT. The encoded protein is CASSLARGRTEAFF.

This chain links TRBV5-1 with TRBJ2-7, with D uncertain. This CDR3 is built from 14 residues. V was cut by 3 bases and J by 2 bases, with 12 bases left in between. The germline gives CDR1 SGHRS, CDR2 YFSETQ. The CDR3 sequence: CASSSAALTYEQYF. The CDR3, as DNA: TGCGCCAGCAGCTCGGCGGCGCTTACCTACGAGCAGTACTTC.

This chain links TRBV7-2 with TRBJ2-7; TRBD1 aligns across 10 bases. Germline CDR1 is SGHTA and CDR2 is FQGNSA. Trimming cost V 4 bases and J 0 bases; bases outside gene matches: 9. The CDR3 is 17 amino acids. The CDR3 region is CASSSHRTGGSSYEQYF. For the CDR3, the DNA is TGTGCCAGCAGCTCTCACCGGACAGGGGGTAGCTCCTACGAGCAGTACTTC.

The count of this clone is one. The identical CDR3 is also encoded by other nucleotide sequences in the sample. The chain recombines TRBV20-1 with TRBJ2-1; 9 nucleotides line up with TRBD2. CDR3 length: 14 residues. V was clipped by 6 bases and J by 0 bases; unmatched bases: 3. Germline loops: CDR1 DFQATT, CDR2 SNEGSKA (reference sequence). The CDR3 bases are TGCAGTGCAAGTAGCGGGAGCTCCTACAATGAGCAGTTCTTC. The encoded protein is CSASSGSSYNEQFF.

In its sample, this clone ranks as medium-sized. J is TRBJ1-2 and V is TRBV29-1, with D possibly TRBD1 on 5 matching bases. Looked up from germline, CDR1 is SQVTM and CDR2 is ANQGSEA. There are 13 residues in the CDR3. For the CDR3, the DNA is TGCAGTATCAGGGCACTCCTGGGCTATGGCTACACCTTC. Its protein is CSIRALLGYGYTF.